This T cell receptor (beta chain) was sequenced during a study of shared clonotypes between healthy human individuals. Study results and caveats: In having few donors, the study represented limited genetic and exposure-history diversity.

This clone was seen a single time. Its matching antigen is unknown. Deep level was the assay's run setting. Assay: immunoSEQ multiplex PCR; the TCRdb copy retains only in-frame clones and omits some. The repertoire holds more than 2,000,000 clones, with around nine tenths as singletons. The receptor's source is a man aged 18 to 30 in good health. Sequences were obtained from naive CD4+ T cells sorted from blood. Documented subset: CD45RA+ positively selected.

The CDR3 is CASSPMGETLSYEQYF. CDR3 nucleotide sequence: TGTGCCAGCAGTCCCATGGGTGAAACTCTCAGCTACGAGCAGTACTTC. The chain links TRBV28 to TRBJ2-7; D not resolved. CDR3 length: 16 residues. Germline V CDR1 and CDR2: MDHEN, SYDVKM. Deletions cut 5 bases from V and 3 bases from J, with 20 bases between.